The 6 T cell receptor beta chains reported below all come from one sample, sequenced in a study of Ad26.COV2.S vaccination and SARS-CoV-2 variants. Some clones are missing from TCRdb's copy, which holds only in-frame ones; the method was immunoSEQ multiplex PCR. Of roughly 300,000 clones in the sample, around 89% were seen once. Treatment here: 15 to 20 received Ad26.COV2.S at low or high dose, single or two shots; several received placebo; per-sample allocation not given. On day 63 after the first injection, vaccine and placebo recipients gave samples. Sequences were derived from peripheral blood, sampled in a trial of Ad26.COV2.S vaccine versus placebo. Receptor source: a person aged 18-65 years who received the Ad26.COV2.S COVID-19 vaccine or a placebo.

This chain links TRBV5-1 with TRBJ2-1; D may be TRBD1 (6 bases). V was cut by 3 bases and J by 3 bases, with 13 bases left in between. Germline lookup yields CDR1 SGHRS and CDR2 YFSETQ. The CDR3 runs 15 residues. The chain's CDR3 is CASSSEGGLYNEQFF. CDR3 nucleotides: TGCGCCAGCAGCTCGGAAGGGGGTCTCTACAATGAGCAGTTCTTC.

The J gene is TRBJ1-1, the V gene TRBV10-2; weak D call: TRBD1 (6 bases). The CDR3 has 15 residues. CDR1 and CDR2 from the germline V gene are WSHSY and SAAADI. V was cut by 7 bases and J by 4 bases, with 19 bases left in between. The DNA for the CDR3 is TGCGCCAGCACAGGGGTGGAGAACTTTGGCACTGAAGCTTTCTTT. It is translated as CASTGVENFGTEAFF.

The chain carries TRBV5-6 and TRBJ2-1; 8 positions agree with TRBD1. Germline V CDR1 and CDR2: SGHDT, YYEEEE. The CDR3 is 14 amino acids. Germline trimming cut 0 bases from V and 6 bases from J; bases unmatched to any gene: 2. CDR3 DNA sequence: TGTGCCAGCAGCTTGGGTCAGGGGGCCAATGAGCAGTTCTTC. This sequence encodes CASSLGQGANEQFF.

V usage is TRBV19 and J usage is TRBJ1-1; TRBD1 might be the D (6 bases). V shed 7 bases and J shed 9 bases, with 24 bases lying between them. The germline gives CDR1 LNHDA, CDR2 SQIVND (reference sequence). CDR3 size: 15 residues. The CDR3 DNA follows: TGTGCCAGTATGAGGGGGGCGTCCGGGCACCGGAAAGCTTTCTTT. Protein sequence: CASMRGASGHRKAFF. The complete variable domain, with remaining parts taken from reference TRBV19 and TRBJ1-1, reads DGGITQSPKYLFRKEGQNVTLSCEQNLNHDAMYWYRQDPGQGLRLIYYSQIVNDFQKGDIAEGYSVSREKKESFPLTVTSAQKNPTAFYLCASMRGASGHRKAFFGQGTRLTVV.

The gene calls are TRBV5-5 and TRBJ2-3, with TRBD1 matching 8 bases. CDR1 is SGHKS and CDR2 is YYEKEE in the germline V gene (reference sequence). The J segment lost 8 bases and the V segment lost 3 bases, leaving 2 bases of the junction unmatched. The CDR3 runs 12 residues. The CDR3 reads CASSYGQGTQYF. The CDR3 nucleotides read TGTGCCAGCAGCTATGGACAGGGTACGCAGTATTTT.

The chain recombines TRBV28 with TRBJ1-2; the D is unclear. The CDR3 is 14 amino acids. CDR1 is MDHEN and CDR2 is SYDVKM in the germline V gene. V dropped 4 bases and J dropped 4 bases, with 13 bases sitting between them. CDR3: CASSSVTSTYGYTF. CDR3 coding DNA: TGTGCCAGCAGTTCTGTGACAAGCACCTATGGCTACACCTTC.